These T cell receptor beta chains were read from a single sample in a study of OX40 agonist ivuxolimab in advanced cancers. Sequencing was performed with immunoSEQ multiplex PCR; in TCRdb, only in-frame clones are kept and a portion is missing. This sample has about 94,000 clones, with over 75% found just once. The sequencing used CD4+ or CD8+ T cells sorted from blood, collected in a trial of the OX40 agonist ivuxolimab. These receptors came from an adult with an advanced solid tumor such as melanoma, head and neck, liver or kidney cancer. Both conserved end residues are part of each CDR3. D genes are given only for firm matches. Size is omitted from some rows. Given values are once, few, many or a class for expanded clones.

>TRBJ1-1|-|TRBD1|TRBV18
TGTGCCAGCTCACCATCGTCCAGGGGGGCTGAAGCTTTCTTT
CASSPSSRGAEAFF
>TRBJ1-1|-|-|TRBV19
TGTGCCAGTAGATCCCGGGGCCCGATCTTAAGGGTGAACACTGAAGCTTTCTTT
CASRSRGPILRVNTEAFF
>TRBJ2-7|-|-|TRBV10-2
TGCGCCAGCAAGAACGCCGGACTTAACTACGAGCAGTACTTC
CASKNAGLNYEQYF
>TRBJ1-1|-|-|TRBV28
TGTGCCAGCCTTAGGAACACTGAAGCTTTCTTT
CASLRNTEAFF
>TRBJ2-3|-|-|TRBV5-1
TGCGCCAGCAGAATACTAGAGCAGCCTCGAGATACGCAGTATTTT
CASRILEQPRDTQYF
>TRBJ2-5|-|-|TRBV12-5
TGTGCTAGTGGTTTAGAGGAGACCCAGTACTTC
CASGLEETQYF
>TRBJ2-1|-|TRBD2|TRBV9
TGTGCCAGCAGCGTCGAGCTAGCGGGGAACGAGCAGTTCTTC
CASSVELAGNEQFF
>TRBJ2-1|-|TRBD2|TRBV12-5
TGTGCTAGTGGACCTCCGGGACTAGCTTACAATGAGCAGTTCTTC
CASGPPGLAYNEQFF
>TRBJ1-2|-|-|TRBV7-2
TGTGCCAGCAGCCGACAGGATCAGTTAAGATATGGCTACACCTTC
CASSRQDQLRYGYTF
>TRBJ1-1|once|TRBD1|TRBV5-5
TGTGCCAGCAGGTCAGGGGGCATCGACACTGAAGCTTTCTTT
CASRSGGIDTEAFF
>TRBJ2-7|-|-|TRBV9
TGTGCCAGCAGCGGGGACCATTCGGGGGAGCAGTACTTC
CASSGDHSGEQYF
>TRBJ1-2|-|-|TRBV5-4
TGTGCCAGCAGCCGACCAGGACAGAACTATGGCTACACCTTC
CASSRPGQNYGYTF
>TRBJ1-4|-|-|TRBV15
TGTGCCACCAGCAGAGACAGGTATAATGAAAAACTGTTTTTT
CATSRDRYNEKLFF
>TRBJ1-6|once|TRBD1|TRBV15
TGTGCCACCAGCAGAGGGGGCGCAGGGGGCCTTAATTCACCCCTCCACTTT
CATSRGGAGGLNSPLHF
>TRBJ2-1|-|TRBD2|TRBV27
TGTGCCAGCAGTCCCGGACTAGCGGACTCCTACAATGAGCAGTTCTTC
CASSPGLADSYNEQFF
>TRBJ1-4|-|TRBD1|TRBV6-6
TGTGCCAGCAGCCCCGGGACAGGGTTGGAAAAACTGTTTTTT
CASSPGTGLEKLFF
>TRBJ2-3|-|TRBD2|TRBV6-6
TGTGCCAGCAGTCCCGGCGGGGGGGCCGGGGCAGATACGCAGTATTTT
CASSPGGGAGADTQYF
>TRBJ1-4|-|-|TRBV18
TGTGCCAGCTCACCGGGACTTATTAATGAAAAACTGTTTTTT
CASSPGLINEKLFF
>TRBJ2-3|-|-|TRBV12-5
TGTGCTAGTGCCCCCGGACGGGGTTCTGATAGGGGTCTCAATGGTCCAGATACGCAGTATTTT
CASAPGRGSDRGLNGPDTQYF
>TRBJ2-2|-|TRBD1|TRBV5-4
TGTGCCAGCAGCATAGGACAGGGGATCACCGGGGAGCTGTTTTTT
CASSIGQGITGELFF
>TRBJ2-1|once|-|TRBV20-1
TGCAGTGCTAGTCTAGGGGTTGAGCAGTTCTTC
CSASLGVEQFF
>TRBJ2-3|-|-|TRBV5-1
TGCGCCAGCAGCTTGGGAACCCGAGACACAGATACGCAGTATTTT
CASSLGTRDTDTQYF
>TRBJ1-5|-|TRBD1|TRBV18
TGTGCCAGCTCACCAGACAGGGGAAATAGCAATCAGCCCCAGCATTTT
CASSPDRGNSNQPQHF
>TRBJ1-3|-|-|TRBV9
TGTGCCAGCAGCGGAGGGAACTCTGGAAACACCATATATTTT
CASSGGNSGNTIYF
>TRBJ1-3|-|-|TRBV19
TGTGCCAGTGGGAAGGGGTCCGCTGGAAACACCATATATTTT
CASGKGSAGNTIYF
>TRBJ2-1|-|-|TRBV6-1
TGTGCCAGCAGGTGGGGGGCCGACAATGAGCAGTTCTTC
CASRWGADNEQFF
>TRBJ2-3|-|TRBD1|TRBV19
TGTGCCAGTAGTAGGGACAGTCAAACGCAGTATTTT
CASSRDSQTQYF
>TRBJ1-5|-|-|TRBV10-3
TGTGCCATCACCAAACCAACGCAGGGAGACCAGCCCCAGCATTTT
CAITKPTQGDQPQHF
>TRBJ1-5|-|TRBD1|TRBV4-1
TGCGCCAGCAGCCGCACACAGGGGGAAAGCAATCAGCCCCAGCATTTT
CASSRTQGESNQPQHF
>TRBJ2-7|few|TRBD1|TRBV10-3
TGTGCCATCAGTGTCTCCGGGACAGCCTACGAGCAGTACTTC
CAISVSGTAYEQYF
>TRBJ1-4|-|-|TRBV5-4
TGTGCCAGCAGCTCGCAAAAGGACGGGGCAACTAATGAAAAACTGTTTTTT
CASSSQKDGATNEKLFF
>TRBJ2-2|-|-|TRBV10-3
TGTGCCATTCAGGGGAACACCGGGGAGCTGTTTTTT
CAIQGNTGELFF
>TRBJ2-3|-|-|TRBV5-4
TGTGCCAGCAGCGCTTCTAGGGATACGCAGTATTTT
CASSASRDTQYF
>TRBJ2-7|-|TRBD2|TRBV29-1
TGCAGCGTTGCCCTAGCGGGGGGCTACTCCTACGAGCAGTACTTC
CSVALAGGYSYEQYF
>TRBJ2-7|-|TRBD2|TRBV5-4
TGTGCCAGCAGCTTGCCCGGGGGAGGGAGCTCCTACGAGCAGTACTTC
CASSLPGGGSSYEQYF
>TRBJ2-2|once|-|TRBV6-1
TGTGCCAGCAGTGTTTCTACGAGGGGCGGCACCGGGGAGCTGTTTTTT
CASSVSTRGGTGELFF
>TRBJ2-7|-|-|TRBV6-1
TGTGCCAGCAGTGAAGCAAACCCTACGGGGGCCTCCTACGAGCAGTACTTC
CASSEANPTGASYEQYF
>TRBJ1-4|-|-|TRBV5-4
TGTGCCAGCAGCTTAAGGGCCCTTAATGAAAAACTGTTTTTT
CASSLRALNEKLFF
>TRBJ2-5|-|-|TRBV6-5
TGTGCCAGCAGTTACGGCGTAGGCCGCGAGACCCAGTACTTC
CASSYGVGRETQYF
>TRBJ2-1|-|TRBD2|TRBV9
TGTGCCAGCAGCGTAGACGGGGGGTCCTACAATGAGCAGTTCTTC
CASSVDGGSYNEQFF
>TRBJ1-1|-|TRBD1|TRBV2
TGTGCCAGCAGCCGGCCGGGACAGCAGAACACTGAAGCTTTCTTT
CASSRPGQQNTEAFF
>TRBJ2-7|-|-|TRBV1
TGCACCAGCAGCCAAGAAAGGGGAGGCTGGAACGAGCAGTACTTC
CTSSQERGGWNEQYF
>TRBJ2-1|-|-|TRBV6-5
TGTGCCAGCAGTCCCCCTGACCACAATGAGCAGTTCTTC
CASSPPDHNEQFF
>TRBJ1-5|-|-|TRBV6-1
TGTGCCAGCAGTGAAGCTGGAGGTCTGGTTCAGCCCCAGCATTTT
CASSEAGGLVQPQHF
>TRBJ2-5|-|-|TRBV18
TGTGCCAGCTCACCGGCGACGGAGACCCAGTACTTC
CASSPATETQYF
>TRBJ2-1|-|TRBD2|TRBV5-8
TGTGCCAGCAGCTTGGAGGCGACTAGCGGGGGGTACAATGAGCAGTTCTTC
CASSLEATSGGYNEQFF
>TRBJ1-2|-|-|TRBV21-1
TGTGCCAGCAGCAAAGTCGTAGTCTCCTATGGCTACACCTTC
CASSKVVVSYGYTF
>TRBJ2-7|-|-|TRBV11-1
TGTGCCAGCAGCTTAGGTGACTCCTACGAGCAGTACTTC
CASSLGDSYEQYF
>TRBJ2-2|few|TRBD1|TRBV19
TGTGCCAGTAGGGATCCGGGACAGGGAACCGGGGAGCTGTTTTTT
CASRDPGQGTGELFF
>TRBJ1-1|-|TRBD1|TRBV7-9
TGTGCCAGCAGCCCCCAGGGACAGGGAGGCCAAGCTTTCTTT
CASSPQGQGGQAFF
>TRBJ1-4|-|TRBD1|TRBV5-4
TGTGCCAGCAGCCCAGCCGGGACAGGACTAACAACTAATGAAAAACTGTTTTTT
CASSPAGTGLTTNEKLFF
>TRBJ1-3|-|-|TRBV21-1
TGTGCCAGCAACACAGGGGGCTTAGCTGGAAACACCATATATTTT
CASNTGGLAGNTIYF
>TRBJ2-2|once|-|TRBV7-2
TGTGCCAGCAGCTTTCTACAGGGAGGCACCGGGGAGCTGTTTTTT
CASSFLQGGTGELFF